This entry is about one TCR beta chain. The CDR3 spans 16 residues. V lost 1 base and J lost 6; bases outside the gene matches: 9. The germline V gene encodes CDR1 SGHTS and CDR2 YDEGEE. This sample was included in a study of CD8 T cells in Susac syndrome. Random-hexamer reverse transcription was applied to roughly 0.5 to 1 ug RNA. TCRdb re-derived calls from the immunoSEQ multiplex PCR reads in MiXCR, one entry per CDR3 protein. The data contain about 430,000 distinct CDR3 sequences, approximately 89% of them singletons. The chain carries TRBV5-8 and TRBJ1-5; TRBD1 aligns across 8 bases. The sequenced sample consisted of CD8+ T cells from PBMCs. The receptor was isolated from a human donor with multiple sclerosis. CDR3 protein: CASSLLPGGLSQPQHF. CDR3 nucleotide sequence: TGTGCCAGCAGCTTGTTGCCAGGGGGCTTAAGTCAGCCCCAGCATTTT.